The 24 T cell receptor beta chains given below trace back to one sample, sequenced in a study of cytomegalovirus exposure and HLA in healthy donors. Vbeta (60) and Jbeta (13) primers were used in the PCR. This table comes from immunoSEQ multiplex PCR, and its TCRdb copy is limited to in-frame clones, with some not included. The sample comprises more than 90,000 clones, over 70% of which are singletons, and about 9.9% rests with the top ten. Sample: PBMCs. These receptors were collected from a woman aged 45-65 years in good health and CMV-seropositive.

Only a few counts were recorded for this clone. The chain uses TRBV5-1 and TRBJ2-3, with a possible D match to TRBD1 (5 bases). V lost 0 bases and J 4 bases, leaving 12 bases between the germline ends. Germline values: CDR1 SGHRS, CDR2 YFSETQ. This CDR3 spans 15 amino acids. DNA for the CDR3: TGCGCCAGCAGCTTGGAGGGGCGCGAGGCAGATACGCAGTATTTT. This encodes CASSLEGREADTQYF. Based on the CDR3 plus reference TRBV5-1 and TRBJ2-3, the full variable domain is KAGVTQTPRYLIKTRGQQVTLSCSPISGHRSVSWYQQTPGQGLQFLFEYFSETQRNKGNFPGRFSGRQFSNSRSEMNVSTLELGDSALYLCASSLEGREADTQYFGPGTRLTVL.

The V and J genes are TRBV11-1 and TRBJ1-1, with D perhaps TRBD1 (5 bases). The CDR3 is made up of 13 amino acids. Germline CDR1 SGHAT, CDR2 FQDESV (reference sequence). The germline V and J ends were trimmed by 3 bases and 4 bases, with 9 bases remaining between them. The CDR3 sequence: CASSLGRATEAFF. In nucleotides, the CDR3 is TGTGCCAGCAGCTTGGGCAGGGCCACTGAAGCTTTCTTT.

Only a few counts were recorded for this clone. The identical CDR3 is also encoded by other nucleotide sequences in the sample. This chain connects TRBV4-1 to TRBJ1-3; D not resolved. Trimming stripped 1 base from V and 0 bases from J, with 10 bases between. This CDR3 spans 16 amino acids. Germline assignment: CDR1 MGHRA and CDR2 YSYEKL. CDR3 protein: CASSQGFPSSGNTIYF. CDR3 nucleotide sequence: TGCGCCAGCAGCCAAGGGTTTCCTAGCTCTGGAAACACCATATATTTT.

This chain uses TRBV6-1 with TRBJ1-3; D remains ambiguous. From germline, CDR1 is MNHNS and CDR2 SASEGT. CDR3 length: 14 residues. V dropped 2 bases and J dropped 3 bases, with 8 bases sitting between them. The CDR3 here is CASSESVFGNTIYF. The DNA for the CDR3 is TGTGCCAGCAGTGAATCGGTTTTTGGAAACACCATATATTTT.

V and J are TRBV18 and TRBJ1-1; D is undetermined. Germline V lookup: CDR1 KGHSH, CDR2 LQKENI. The CDR3 extends over 13 amino acids. V lost 5 bases and J lost 1, with 8 bases in between. The CDR3 here is CASSSARNTEAFF. The CDR3 DNA sequence: TGTGCCAGCTCATCTGCGAGGAACACTGAAGCTTTCTTT.

The chain joins TRBV5-1 to TRBJ2-7; maybe TRBD2 (6 bases). The germline V and J ends were trimmed by 0 bases and 2 bases, with 9 bases remaining between them. In germline, CDR1 is SGHRS, CDR2 YFSETQ. The CDR3 contains 14 residues. The CDR3: CASSLAGEAYEQYF. DNA of the CDR3: TGCGCCAGCAGCTTGGCGGGGGAGGCCTACGAGCAGTACTTC.

This clone was picked up a small number of times. CDR3 sequence (DNA): TGCGCCAGCAGGAACACGGGACTAGCCTACAATGAGCAGTTCTTC. Translated: CASRNTGLAYNEQFF. The V and J genes are TRBV5-1 and TRBJ2-1, with 8 bases that match TRBD2. CDR3 length: 15 residues. V was pared by 5 bases and J by 2 bases, with 6 bases of the junction left unmatched. Germline V gene sequence: CDR1 SGHRS, CDR2 YFSETQ.

This clone was observed once. The gene calls are TRBV25-1 and TRBJ1-2; D perhaps matches TRBD1 (5 bases). The germline gives CDR1 MGHDK, CDR2 SYGVNS. This CDR3 is 18 amino acids long. V was cut by 5 bases and J by 3 bases, with 25 bases left in between. In DNA form, the CDR3 reads TGTGCCAGCAGTCGTGGGCTCAGGGCAGGGAGGGAGGACTATGGCTACACCTTC. Translated, it gives CASSRGLRAGREDYGYTF.

The J gene is TRBJ2-2, the V gene TRBV5-6; D is undetermined. Germline V gene sequence: CDR1 SGHDT, CDR2 YYEEEE. Trimming took 0 bases from V and 6 from J, leaving 6 bases between them. The CDR3 covers 13 residues. For the CDR3, the DNA is TGTGCCAGCAGCTTGGGTCGGGCCGGGGAGCTGTTTTTT. Encoded protein: CASSLGRAGELFF. Combining the CDR3 with reference TRBV5-6 and TRBJ2-2 gives the whole variable domain DAGVTQSPTHLIKTRGQQVTLRCSPKSGHDTVSWYQQALGQGPQFIFQYYEEEERQRGNFPDRFSGHQFPNYSSELNVNALLLGDSALYLCASSLGRAGELFFGEGSRLTVL.

The chain is built from TRBV30 and TRBJ2-1; D perhaps matches TRBD2 (5 bases). The CDR3 runs to 15 residues. Trimming took 4 bases from V and 6 from J, leaving 19 bases between them. Germline CDR1 and CDR2: GTSNPN and SVGIG (reference sequence). CDR3 amino acids: CAWIRRGRGFNEQFF. The CDR3 DNA follows: TGTGCCTGGATAAGACGAGGGCGAGGTTTCAATGAGCAGTTCTTC.

The chain employs TRBV30 and TRBJ2-3, with D possibly being TRBD2 (6 bases). The V gene lost 0 bases and the J gene lost 6 bases, with 13 bases spanning the gap. The CDR3 extends over 14 amino acids. CDR1 is GTSNPN, CDR2 SVGIG, per germline (reference sequence). The CDR3 region is CAWSVLATPDTQYF. The CDR3 DNA is TGTGCCTGGAGTGTACTAGCAACGCCCGATACGCAGTATTTT.

The CDR3 DNA reads as TGCGCCAGCAGCCCTTCGACAGGGGCAGGCGGCTACACCTTC. This sequence encodes CASSPSTGAGGYTF. V usage is TRBV5-1 and J usage is TRBJ1-2; TRBD1 agrees at 8 bases. The CDR3 is made up of 14 amino acids. Germline CDR1 and CDR2: SGHRS and YFSETQ. V was pared by 4 bases and J by 8 bases, with 10 bases of the junction left unmatched.

V and J are TRBV7-2 and TRBJ2-7; D may be TRBD1 (6 bases). In germline, CDR1 is SGHTA, CDR2 FQGNSA. V was shortened by 4 bases and J by 3 bases, with 16 bases between the two germline ends. The CDR3 covers 15 residues. CDR3 sequence (DNA): TGTGCCAGCAGCTCACCGGGACATACGGGCTACGAGCAGTACTTC. It is translated as CASSSPGHTGYEQYF.

This clone has a handful of counts. V and J are TRBV28 and TRBJ1-5; no firm D call. With 2 bases removed from V and 6 bases from J, the gap between germline ends came to 11 bases. Germline CDR1 and CDR2: MDHEN and SYDVKM. This CDR3 contains 14 residues. CDR3 DNA sequence: TGTGCCAGCAGTTTAGCGAGTTTCGCTCAGCCCCAGCATTTT. This gives the protein CASSLASFAQPQHF. The whole variable domain, remainder taken from reference TRBV28 and TRBJ1-5, is DVKVTQSSRYLVKRTGEKVFLECVQDMDHENMFWYRQDPGLGLRLIYFSYDVKMKEKGDIPEGYSVSREKKERFSLILESASTNQTSMYLCASSLASFAQPQHFGDGTRLSIL.

This clone came up a few times. This chain links TRBV19 with TRBJ2-3; TRBD2 might be the D (6 bases). Germline assignment: CDR1 LNHDA and CDR2 SQIVND (reference sequence). This CDR3 has 13 amino acids. V lost 8 bases to trimming and J lost 3 bases, with 12 bases between them. The CDR3 bases are TGTGCCAGTGGCGGGGCAAGGACAGATACGCAGTATTTT. The encoded protein is CASGGARTDTQYF.

V gene TRBV18 combines with J gene TRBJ2-5, with D possibly TRBD1 on 5 matching bases. CDR3 size: 14 residues. The ends were cut back, 1 base at V and 5 bases at J, with 11 bases in the middle. Germline CDR1 reads KGHSH; CDR2 reads LQKENI. CDR3 in amino acids: CASSPLQGGETQYF. The CDR3 DNA follows: TGTGCCAGCTCACCACTCCAGGGTGGGGAGACCCAGTACTTC.

The chain uses TRBV2 and TRBJ1-2; the match to TRBD1 covers 9 bases. The germline V gene has CDR1 SNHLY and CDR2 FYNNEI. The CDR3 loop spans 15 amino acids. The V and J ends lost 6 bases and 8 bases, in that order; junction bases with no gene match: 13. The CDR3 DNA reads TGTGCCAGCAGGGGCGTTACAGGGGGCAGAAGGGGCTACACCTTC. Protein product: CASRGVTGGRRGYTF.

The chain carries TRBV28 and TRBJ2-5; 9 nucleotides agree with TRBD2. The CDR3 length is 15 residues. V dropped 7 bases and J dropped 2; count of bases not matched to a gene: 8. Germline-derived CDR1 and CDR2 are MDHEN and SYDVKM. The CDR3 coding sequence is TGTGCCAGCAATGCGGGGGGGCCACAGCAAGAGACCCAGTACTTC. The encoded protein is CASNAGGPQQETQYF.

The gene calls are TRBV5-6 and TRBJ2-7; a weak D match, TRBD2 (5 bases). V shed 4 bases and J shed 3 bases, with 17 bases lying between them. Germline V gives CDR1 SGHDT, CDR2 YYEEEE. The CDR3 consists of 15 residues. Written as DNA, the CDR3 is TGTGCCAGCAGCCCCACCCCGGGATTAGACTACGAGCAGTACTTC. The encoded protein is CASSPTPGLDYEQYF.

The gene calls are TRBV7-2 and TRBJ1-3, with 8 bases matching TRBD1. Germline V gives CDR1 SGHTA, CDR2 FQGNSA. The CDR3 has 14 residues. J lost 4 bases, V lost 5 bases, and 4 bases had no gene match. This CDR3 is CASSPQGVGNTIYF. The DNA of the CDR3 is TGTGCCAGCAGCCCACAGGGGGTCGGAAACACCATATATTTT.

The chain carries TRBV10-3 and TRBJ1-2, with 10 bases identical to TRBD1. Germline loops: CDR1 ENHRY, CDR2 SYGVKD. This CDR3 has 15 amino acids. J lost 6 bases, V lost 4 bases, and 8 bases had no gene match. This CDR3 reads CAISAGQGDVNGYTF. DNA of the CDR3: TGTGCCATCAGTGCAGGACAGGGGGATGTAAATGGCTACACCTTC.

This clone was recorded only once. The V gene is TRBV30, the J gene TRBJ1-5; no firm D call. Trimming removed 0 bases at V and 6 bases at J, with 9 bases between. Germline values: CDR1 GTSNPN, CDR2 SVGIG (reference sequence). The CDR3 is made up of 13 amino acids. CDR3 nucleotides: TGTGCCTGGAGTGTATCAGGATTTCAGCCCCAGCATTTT. Translation: CAWSVSGFQPQHF.

J is TRBJ1-2 and V is TRBV4-2, with D possibly being TRBD1 (5 bases). Germline V gene data show CDR1 as LGHNA and CDR2 as YNFKEQ. The CDR3 has 17 amino acids. Trimming left V 4 bases short and J 2 bases short, with 20 bases between. In DNA form, the CDR3 reads TGTGCCAGCAGCCCCCGGCTTACGGGGGTTATGAACTATGGCTACACCTTC. It yields the protein CASSPRLTGVMNYGYTF.

Details on this clone: Other DNA sequences in the same sample also yield this CDR3. This chain links TRBV10-3 with TRBJ1-2; TRBD1 might be the D (5 bases). Germline assignment: CDR1 ENHRY and CDR2 SYGVKD. This CDR3 has 14 residues. The V end was cut by 0 bases, the J end by 4 bases, with 9 bases between. The CDR3 region is CAISESGQLYGYTF. The DNA of the CDR3 is TGTGCCATCAGTGAGTCGGGGCAGCTCTATGGCTACACCTTC.